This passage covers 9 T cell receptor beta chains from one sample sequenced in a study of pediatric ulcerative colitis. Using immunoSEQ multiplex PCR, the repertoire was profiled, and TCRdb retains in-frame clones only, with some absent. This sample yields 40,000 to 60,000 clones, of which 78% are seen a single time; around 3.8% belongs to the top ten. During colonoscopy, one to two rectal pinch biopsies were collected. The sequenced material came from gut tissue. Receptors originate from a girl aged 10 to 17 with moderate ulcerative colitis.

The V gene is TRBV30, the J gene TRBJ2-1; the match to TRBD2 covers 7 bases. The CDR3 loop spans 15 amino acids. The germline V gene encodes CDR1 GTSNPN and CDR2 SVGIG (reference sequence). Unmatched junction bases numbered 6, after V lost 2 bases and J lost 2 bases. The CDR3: CAWSRSSGAYNEQFF. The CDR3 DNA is TGTGCCTGGAGTAGGTCCAGCGGGGCCTACAATGAGCAGTTCTTC.

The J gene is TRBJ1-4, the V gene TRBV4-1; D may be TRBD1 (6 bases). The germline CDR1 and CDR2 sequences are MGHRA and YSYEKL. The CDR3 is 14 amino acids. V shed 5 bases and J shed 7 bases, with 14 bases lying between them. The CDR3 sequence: CASSLTGDGEKLFF. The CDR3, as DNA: TGCGCCAGCAGCTTGACAGGAGATGGTGAAAAACTGTTTTTT.

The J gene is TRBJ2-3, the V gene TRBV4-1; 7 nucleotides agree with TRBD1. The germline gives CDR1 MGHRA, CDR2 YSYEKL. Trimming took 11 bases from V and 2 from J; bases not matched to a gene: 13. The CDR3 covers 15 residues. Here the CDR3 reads CAFANPGGSTDTQYF. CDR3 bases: TGCGCCTTCGCAAACCCAGGGGGTTCCACAGATACGCAGTATTTT.

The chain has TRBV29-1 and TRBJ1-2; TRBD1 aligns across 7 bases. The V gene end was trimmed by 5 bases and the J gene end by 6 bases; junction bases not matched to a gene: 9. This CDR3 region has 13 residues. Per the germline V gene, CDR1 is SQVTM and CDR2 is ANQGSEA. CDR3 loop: CSVTRQGGDGYTF. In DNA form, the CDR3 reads TGCAGCGTTACGAGACAGGGTGGCGATGGCTACACCTTC.

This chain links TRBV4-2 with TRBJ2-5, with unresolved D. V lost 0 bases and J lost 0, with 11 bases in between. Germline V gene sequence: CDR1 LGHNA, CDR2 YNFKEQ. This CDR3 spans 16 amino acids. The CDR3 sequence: CASSQEFGPYQETQYF. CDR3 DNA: TGTGCCAGCAGCCAAGAATTCGGGCCTTACCAAGAGACCCAGTACTTC.

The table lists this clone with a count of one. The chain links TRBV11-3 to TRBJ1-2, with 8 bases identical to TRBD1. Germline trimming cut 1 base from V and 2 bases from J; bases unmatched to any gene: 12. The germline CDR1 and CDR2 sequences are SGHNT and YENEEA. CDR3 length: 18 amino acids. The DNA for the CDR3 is TGTGCCAGCAGCTTAGTTAGTAGAGACAGGGGCCCCAACTATGGCTACACCTTC. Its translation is CASSLVSRDRGPNYGYTF.

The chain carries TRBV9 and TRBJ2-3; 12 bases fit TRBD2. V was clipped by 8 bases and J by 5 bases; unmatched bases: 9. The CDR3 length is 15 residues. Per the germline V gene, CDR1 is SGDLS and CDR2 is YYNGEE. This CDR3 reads CASNLAGGLRDTQYF. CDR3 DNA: TGTGCCAGTAATCTAGCGGGGGGGTTACGAGATACGCAGTATTTT.

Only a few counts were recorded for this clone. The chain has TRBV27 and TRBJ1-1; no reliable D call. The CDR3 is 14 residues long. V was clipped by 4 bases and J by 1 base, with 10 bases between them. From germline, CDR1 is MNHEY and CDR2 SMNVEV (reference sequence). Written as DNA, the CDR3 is TGTGCCAGCAGTTACGGACGGAAGAACACTGAAGCTTTCTTT. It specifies CASSYGRKNTEAFF.

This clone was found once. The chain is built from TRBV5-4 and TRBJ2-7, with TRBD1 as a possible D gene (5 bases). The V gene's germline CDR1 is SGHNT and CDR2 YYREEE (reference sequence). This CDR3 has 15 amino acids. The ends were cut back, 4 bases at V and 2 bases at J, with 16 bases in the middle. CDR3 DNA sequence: TGTGCCAGCAGCCTAATGGGCCAGGGAACCTACGAGCAGTACTTC. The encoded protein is CASSLMGQGTYEQYF. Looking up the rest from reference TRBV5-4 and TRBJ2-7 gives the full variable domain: ETGVTQSPTHLIKTRGQQVTLRCSSQSGHNTVSWYQQALGQGPQFIFQYYREEENGRGNFPPRFSGLQFPNYSSELNVNALELDDSALYLCASSLMGQGTYEQYFGPGTRLTVT.